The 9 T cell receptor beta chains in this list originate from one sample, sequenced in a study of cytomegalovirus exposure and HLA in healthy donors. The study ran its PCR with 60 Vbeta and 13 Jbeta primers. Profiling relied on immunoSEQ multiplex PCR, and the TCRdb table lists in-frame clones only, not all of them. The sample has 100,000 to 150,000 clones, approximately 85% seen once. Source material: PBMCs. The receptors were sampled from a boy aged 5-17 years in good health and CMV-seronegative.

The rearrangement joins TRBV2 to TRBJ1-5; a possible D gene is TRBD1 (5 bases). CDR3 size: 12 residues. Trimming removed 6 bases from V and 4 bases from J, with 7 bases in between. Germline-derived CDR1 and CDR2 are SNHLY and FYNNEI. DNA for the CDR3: TGTGCCAGCAGGGGGGGAAATCAGCCCCAGCATTTT. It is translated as CASRGGNQPQHF.

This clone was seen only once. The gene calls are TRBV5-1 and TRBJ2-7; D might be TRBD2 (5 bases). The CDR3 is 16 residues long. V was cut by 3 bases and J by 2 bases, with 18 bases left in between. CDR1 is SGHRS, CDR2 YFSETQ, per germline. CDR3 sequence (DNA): TGCGCCAGCAGCTACTGGCCCTCCGGGGTACCCTACGAGCAGTACTTC. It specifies CASSYWPSGVPYEQYF. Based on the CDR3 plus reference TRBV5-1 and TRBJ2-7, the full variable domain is KAGVTQTPRYLIKTRGQQVTLSCSPISGHRSVSWYQQTPGQGLQFLFEYFSETQRNKGNFPGRFSGRQFSNSRSEMNVSTLELGDSALYLCASSYWPSGVPYEQYFGPGTRLTVT.

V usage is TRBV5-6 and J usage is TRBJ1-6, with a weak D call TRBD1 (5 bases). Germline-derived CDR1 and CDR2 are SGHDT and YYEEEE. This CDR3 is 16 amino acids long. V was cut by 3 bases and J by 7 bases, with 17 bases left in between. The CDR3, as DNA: TGTGCCAGCAGCTCATCGGCGGGGGGACTGAATTCACCCCTCCACTTT. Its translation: CASSSSAGGLNSPLHF.

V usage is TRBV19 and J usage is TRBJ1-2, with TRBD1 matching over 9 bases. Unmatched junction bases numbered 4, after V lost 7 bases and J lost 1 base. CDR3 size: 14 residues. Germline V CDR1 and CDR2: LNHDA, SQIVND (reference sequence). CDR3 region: CASKGTGNNYGYTF. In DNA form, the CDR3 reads TGTGCCAGTAAAGGGACAGGGAATAACTATGGCTACACCTTC.

This CDR3 reads CASSRGLANEQFF. The CDR3 bases are TGTGCCAGCAGCAGGGGACTAGCCAATGAGCAGTTCTTC. The chain links TRBV6-5 to TRBJ2-1; TRBD2 agrees at 9 bases. The CDR3 is 13 residues long. The V gene end was trimmed by 6 bases and the J gene end by 6 bases; junction bases not matched to a gene: 3. The germline V gene has CDR1 MNHEY and CDR2 SVGAGI.

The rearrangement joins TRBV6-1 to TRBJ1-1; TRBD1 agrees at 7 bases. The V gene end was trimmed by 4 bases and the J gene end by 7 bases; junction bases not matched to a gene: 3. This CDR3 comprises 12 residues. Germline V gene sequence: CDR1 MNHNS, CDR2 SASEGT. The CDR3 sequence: CASSGRGLEAFF. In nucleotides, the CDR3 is TGTGCCAGCAGTGGGAGGGGGCTTGAAGCTTTCTTT.

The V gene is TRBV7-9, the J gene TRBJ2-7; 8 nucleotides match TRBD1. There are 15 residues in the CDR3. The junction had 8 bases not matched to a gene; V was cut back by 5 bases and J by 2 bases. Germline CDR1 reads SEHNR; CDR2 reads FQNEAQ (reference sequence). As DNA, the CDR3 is TGTGCCAGCAGCCAGCCGGGACAGGACACCTACGAGCAGTACTTC. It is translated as CASSQPGQDTYEQYF.

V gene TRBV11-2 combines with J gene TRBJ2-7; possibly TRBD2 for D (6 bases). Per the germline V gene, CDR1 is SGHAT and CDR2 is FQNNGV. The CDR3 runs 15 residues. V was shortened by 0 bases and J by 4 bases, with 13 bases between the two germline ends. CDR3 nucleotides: TGTGCCAGCAGCTTAGATCGGAGGGTGATTTACGAGCAGTACTTC. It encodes CASSLDRRVIYEQYF.

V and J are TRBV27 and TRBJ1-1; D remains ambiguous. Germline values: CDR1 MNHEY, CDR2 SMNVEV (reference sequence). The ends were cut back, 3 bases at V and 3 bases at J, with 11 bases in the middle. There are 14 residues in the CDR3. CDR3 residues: CASSLYFLDTEAFF. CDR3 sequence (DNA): TGTGCCAGCAGTTTGTACTTTTTGGACACTGAAGCTTTCTTT.